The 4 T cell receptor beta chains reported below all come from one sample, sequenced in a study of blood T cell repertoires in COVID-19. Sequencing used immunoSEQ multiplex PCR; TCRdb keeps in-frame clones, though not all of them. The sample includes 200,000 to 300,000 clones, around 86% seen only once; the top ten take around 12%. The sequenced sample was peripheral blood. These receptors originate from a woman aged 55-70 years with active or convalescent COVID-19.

CDR3 in amino acids: CASSLTRGGPSTDTQYF. The CDR3 nucleotides are TGTGCCAGCAGCCTCACCCGAGGCGGTCCTAGCACAGATACGCAGTATTTT. This chain connects TRBV11-2 to TRBJ2-3; D gene ambiguous. The CDR3 extends over 17 amino acids. Germline V gives CDR1 SGHAT, CDR2 FQNNGV. Trimming took 5 bases from V and 0 from J, leaving 18 bases between them.

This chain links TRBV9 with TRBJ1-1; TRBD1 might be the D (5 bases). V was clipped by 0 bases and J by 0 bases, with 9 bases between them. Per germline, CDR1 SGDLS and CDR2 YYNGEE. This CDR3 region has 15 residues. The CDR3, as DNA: TGTGCCAGCAGCGTAGGGGGCAGCTTGAACACTGAAGCTTTCTTT. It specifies CASSVGGSLNTEAFF.

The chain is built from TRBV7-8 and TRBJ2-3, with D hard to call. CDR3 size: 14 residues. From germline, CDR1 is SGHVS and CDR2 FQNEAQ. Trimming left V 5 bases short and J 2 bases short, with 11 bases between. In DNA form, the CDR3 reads TGTGCCAGCAGCCCCCGCGTCTCCACAGATACGCAGTATTTT. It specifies CASSPRVSTDTQYF.

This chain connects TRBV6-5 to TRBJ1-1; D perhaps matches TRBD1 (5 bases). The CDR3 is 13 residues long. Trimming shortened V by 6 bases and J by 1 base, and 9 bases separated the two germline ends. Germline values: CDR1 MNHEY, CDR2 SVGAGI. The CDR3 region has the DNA TGTGCCAGCAGAAAAACAGGGAACACTGAAGCTTTCTTT. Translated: CASRKTGNTEAFF.